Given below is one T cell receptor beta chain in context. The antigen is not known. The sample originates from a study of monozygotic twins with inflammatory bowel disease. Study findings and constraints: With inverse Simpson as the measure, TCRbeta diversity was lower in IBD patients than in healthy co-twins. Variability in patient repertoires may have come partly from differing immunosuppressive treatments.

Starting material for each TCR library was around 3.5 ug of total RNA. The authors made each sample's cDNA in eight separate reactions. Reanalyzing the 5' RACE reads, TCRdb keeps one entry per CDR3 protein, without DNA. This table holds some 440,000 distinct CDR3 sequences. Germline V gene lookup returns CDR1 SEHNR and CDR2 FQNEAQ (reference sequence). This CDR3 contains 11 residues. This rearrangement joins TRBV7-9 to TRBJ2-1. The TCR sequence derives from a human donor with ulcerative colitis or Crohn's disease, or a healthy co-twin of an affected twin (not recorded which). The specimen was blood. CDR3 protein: CASSLDKKQFF.